The sequence of this T cell receptor beta chain was determined in a study of technical replicates of blood from a handful of donors. V dropped 5 bases and J dropped 3 bases, with 7 bases sitting between them. In germline, CDR1 is LNHDA, CDR2 SQIVND (reference sequence). The CDR3 covers 12 residues. Assay: immunoSEQ multiplex PCR; the TCRdb copy retains only in-frame clones and omits some. The sample comprises 60,000 to 90,000 clones, 80% to 95% of which are singletons, and approximately 0.4% rests with the top ten. The rearrangement joins TRBV19 to TRBJ2-5; no firm D call. This clonotype originated in a human donor in good health. Sequencing used T cells isolated from PBMCs. CDR3 residues: CASSGPEETQYF. Here the CDR3 DNA reads TGTGCCAGTAGTGGGCCAGAAGAGACCCAGTACTTC.